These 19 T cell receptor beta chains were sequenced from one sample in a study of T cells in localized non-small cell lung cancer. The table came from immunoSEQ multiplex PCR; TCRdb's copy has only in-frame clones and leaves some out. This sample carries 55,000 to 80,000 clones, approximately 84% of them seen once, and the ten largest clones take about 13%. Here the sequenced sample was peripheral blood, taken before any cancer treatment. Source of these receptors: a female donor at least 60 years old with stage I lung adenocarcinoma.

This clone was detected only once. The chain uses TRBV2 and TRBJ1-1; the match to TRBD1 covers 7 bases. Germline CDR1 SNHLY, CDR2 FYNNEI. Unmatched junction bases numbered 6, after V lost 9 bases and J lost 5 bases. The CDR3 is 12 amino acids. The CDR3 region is CASHRGWTEAFF. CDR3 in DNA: TGTGCCAGTCACAGGGGTTGGACTGAAGCTTTCTTT.

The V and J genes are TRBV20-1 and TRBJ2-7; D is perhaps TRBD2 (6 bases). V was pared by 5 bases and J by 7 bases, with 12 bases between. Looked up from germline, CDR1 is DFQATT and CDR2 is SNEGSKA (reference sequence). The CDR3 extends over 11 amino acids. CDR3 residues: CSALTRGEQYF. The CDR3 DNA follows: TGCAGTGCTTTGACTAGGGGTGAGCAGTACTTC.

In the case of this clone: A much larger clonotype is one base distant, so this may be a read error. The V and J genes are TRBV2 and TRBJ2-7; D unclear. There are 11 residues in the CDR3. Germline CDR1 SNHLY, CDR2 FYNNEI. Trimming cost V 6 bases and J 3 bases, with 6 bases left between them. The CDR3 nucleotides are TGTGCCAGCAGGGGCAGCTACGAGCAGTACTTC. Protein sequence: CASRGSYEQYF.

DNA of the CDR3: TGTGCCAGCAGCAAAAGGGACAGGGGGCGACCGGGCAATGAGCAGTTCTTC. Translated: CASSKRDRGRPGNEQFF. This chain uses TRBV21-1 with TRBJ2-1; the table's D call, TRBD1, has no DNA check behind it. TRBV21-1 is annotated as a pseudogene. The CDR3 spans 17 residues.

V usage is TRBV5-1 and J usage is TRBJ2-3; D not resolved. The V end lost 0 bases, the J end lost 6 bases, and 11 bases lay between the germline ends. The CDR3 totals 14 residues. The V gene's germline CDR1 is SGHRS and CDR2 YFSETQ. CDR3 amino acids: CASSLGYPGDTQYF. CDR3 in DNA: TGCGCCAGCAGCTTGGGCTATCCGGGCGATACGCAGTATTTT.

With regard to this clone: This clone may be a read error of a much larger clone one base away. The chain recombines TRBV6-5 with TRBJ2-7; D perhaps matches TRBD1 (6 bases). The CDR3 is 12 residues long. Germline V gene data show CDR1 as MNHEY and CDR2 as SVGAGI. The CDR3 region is CASSRPTGERYF. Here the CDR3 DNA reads TGTGCCAGCAGTAGACCGACAGGCGAGCGGTACTTC.

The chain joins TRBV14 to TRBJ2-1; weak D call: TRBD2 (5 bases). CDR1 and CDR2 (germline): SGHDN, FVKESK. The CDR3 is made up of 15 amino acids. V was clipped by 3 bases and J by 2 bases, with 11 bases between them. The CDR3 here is CASSHLGKAYNEQFF. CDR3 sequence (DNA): TGTGCCAGCAGCCATCTCGGGAAGGCCTACAATGAGCAGTTCTTC.

In nucleotides, the CDR3 is TGTGCCAGCTCACTTTACACCGGGGATAGCAATCAGCCCCAGCATTTT. Protein product: CASSLYTGDSNQPQHF. The V gene is TRBV18, the J gene TRBJ1-5; D not certain. The V gene's germline CDR1 is KGHSH and CDR2 LQKENI. The CDR3 length is 16 residues. The V and J ends lost 4 bases and 0 bases respectively, with 13 bases between them. Variable domain in full (rest from reference TRBV18 and TRBJ1-5): NAGVMQNPRHLVRRRGQEARLRCSPMKGHSHVYWYRQLPEEGLKFMVYLQKENIIDESGMPKERFSAEFPKEGPSILRIQQVVRGDSAAYFCASSLYTGDSNQPQHFGDGTRLSIL.

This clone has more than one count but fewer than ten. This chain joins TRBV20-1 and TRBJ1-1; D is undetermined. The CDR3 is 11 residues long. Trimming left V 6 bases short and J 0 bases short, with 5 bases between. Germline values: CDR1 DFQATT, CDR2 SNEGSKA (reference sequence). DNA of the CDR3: TGCAGTGCACCCATGAACACTGAAGCTTTCTTT. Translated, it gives CSAPMNTEAFF.

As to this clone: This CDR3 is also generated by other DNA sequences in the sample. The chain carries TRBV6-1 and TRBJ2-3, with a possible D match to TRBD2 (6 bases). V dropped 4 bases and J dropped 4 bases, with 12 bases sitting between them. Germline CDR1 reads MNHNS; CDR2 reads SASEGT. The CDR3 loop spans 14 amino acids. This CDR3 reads CASSAQSGADTQYF. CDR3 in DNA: TGTGCCAGCAGTGCTCAGTCGGGGGCAGATACGCAGTATTTT.

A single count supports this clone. The CDR3 region is CTAPYGGNTGELFF. CDR3 coding DNA: TGCACAGCACCCTACGGCGGGAACACCGGGGAGCTGTTTTTT. The chain uses TRBV1 and TRBJ2-2; TRBD2, the D gene given by the table, was not confirmed from the DNA. TRBV1 is recorded as a pseudogene. CDR3 size: 14 residues.

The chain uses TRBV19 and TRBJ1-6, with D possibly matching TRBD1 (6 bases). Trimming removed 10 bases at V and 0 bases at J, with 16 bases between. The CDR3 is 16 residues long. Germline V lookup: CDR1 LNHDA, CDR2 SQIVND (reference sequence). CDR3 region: CATTRGASSYNSPLHF. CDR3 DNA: TGTGCCACCACGCGGGGGGCCAGCTCCTATAATTCACCCCTCCACTTT.

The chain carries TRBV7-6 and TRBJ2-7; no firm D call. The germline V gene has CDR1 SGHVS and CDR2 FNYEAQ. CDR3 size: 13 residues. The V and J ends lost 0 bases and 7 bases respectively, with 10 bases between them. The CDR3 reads CASSLAPGGEQYF. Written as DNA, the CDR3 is TGTGCCAGCAGCTTAGCCCCCGGTGGGGAGCAGTACTTC.

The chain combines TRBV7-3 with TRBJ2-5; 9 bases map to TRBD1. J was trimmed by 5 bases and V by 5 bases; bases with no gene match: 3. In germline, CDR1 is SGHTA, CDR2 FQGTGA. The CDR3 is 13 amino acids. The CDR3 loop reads CASSRGQGETQYF. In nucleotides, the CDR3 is TGTGCCAGCAGCCGGGGACAGGGTGAGACCCAGTACTTC.

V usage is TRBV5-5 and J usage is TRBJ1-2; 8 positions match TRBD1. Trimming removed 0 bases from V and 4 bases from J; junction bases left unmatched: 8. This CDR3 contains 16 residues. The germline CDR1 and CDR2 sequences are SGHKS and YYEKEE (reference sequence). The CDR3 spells CASSLGLRDRSYGYTF. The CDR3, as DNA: TGTGCCAGCAGCTTGGGGCTAAGGGACAGGAGCTATGGCTACACCTTC.

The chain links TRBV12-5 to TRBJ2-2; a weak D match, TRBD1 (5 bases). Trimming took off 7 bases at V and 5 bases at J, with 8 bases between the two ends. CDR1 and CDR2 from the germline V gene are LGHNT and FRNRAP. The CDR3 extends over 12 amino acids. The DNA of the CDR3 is TGTGCTAGTGCCCAGGGTACCGGGGAGCTGTTTTTT. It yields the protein CASAQGTGELFF. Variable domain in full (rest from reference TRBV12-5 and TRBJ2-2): DARVTQTPRHKVTEMGQEVTMRCQPILGHNTVFWYRQTMMQGLELLAYFRNRAPLDDSGMPKDRFSAEMPDATLATLKIQPSEPRDSAVYFCASAQGTGELFFGEGSRLTVL.

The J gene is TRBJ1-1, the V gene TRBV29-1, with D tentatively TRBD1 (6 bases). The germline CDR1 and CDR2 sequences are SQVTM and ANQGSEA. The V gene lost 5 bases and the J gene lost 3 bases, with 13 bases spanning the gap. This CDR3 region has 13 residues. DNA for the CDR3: TGCAGCGTTACAGGGCACCGGGACACTGAAGCTTTCTTT. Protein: CSVTGHRDTEAFF.

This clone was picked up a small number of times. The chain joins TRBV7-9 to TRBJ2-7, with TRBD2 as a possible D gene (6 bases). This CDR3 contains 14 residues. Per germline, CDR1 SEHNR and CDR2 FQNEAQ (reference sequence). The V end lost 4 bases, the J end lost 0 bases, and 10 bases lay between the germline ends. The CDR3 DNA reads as TGTGCCAGCAGCTCGGCGGGACGCTCCTACGAGCAGTACTTC. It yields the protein CASSSAGRSYEQYF.

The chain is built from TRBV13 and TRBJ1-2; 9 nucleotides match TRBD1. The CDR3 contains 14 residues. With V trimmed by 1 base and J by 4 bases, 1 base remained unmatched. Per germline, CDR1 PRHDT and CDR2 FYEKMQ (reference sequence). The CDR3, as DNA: TGTGCCAGCAGCTTAGAGGACAGGGGCTATGGCTACACCTTC. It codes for CASSLEDRGYGYTF.